The sequence of this T cell receptor (beta chain) was determined in a study of blood T cell repertoires in COVID-19 (TCRdb year 2020). In the study overall: Collaborator samples came from the United States, Italy and Spain and covered acute and convalescent phases of COVID-19. The material from the prospective study consisted of cDNA or gDNA derived from T cells, B-cell-depleted T cells, or PBMCs. The dataset comprised deeply sampled blood TCRbeta repertoires from subjects exposed to, actively infected with, or recovered from COVID-19. The repertoires were made available in a free public database intended to serve as a resource for research on the immune response to SARS-CoV-2. The samples were drawn from the first 160 participants of the ongoing ImmuneRACE study and from over a thousand subjects provided by 6 global collaborators. Sample metadata almost always included a de-identified subject ID, COVID-19 status, age in years and sex. Where HLA class I and class II types were available, the types were taken from metadata supplied by the sample provider, not from assay-based typing. Overall study outcomes, separate from this receptor: How much clinical and demographic metadata was included differed by source and by participant, and the metadata was provided uncurated.

Regarding this clone: The antigen this receptor binds is unknown. Base qualities are not provided; no much larger clone lies one nucleotide away.

TCRbeta CDR3 regions were amplified from genomic DNA using the immunoSEQ Assay, a bias-controlled multiplex PCR. The source study handled its data this way. Nucleated cell counts per sample were estimated from amplification of reference gene primers within the assay. To quantify the absolute abundance of each unique TCRbeta CDR3 rearrangement, sequence reads were collapsed and filtered. For each sample, productive Simpson clonality was calculated as the square root of Simpson's diversity index over productive rearrangements. Not all clones reach the TCRdb copy of this immuneACCESS table, which keeps in-frame sequences only. Checked studies attribute under half of the gap to unresolved V genes and leave the rest unexplained. For V, J and clone size, that table is used; D and trimming come from the DNA. This sample gives 26,000 or so clones in total; more than 85% of them show up just once. Roughly a sixth of the sample lies in the top ten.

The junction shows trimming of 0 bases on V and 3 bases on J, plus 12 bases between the germline ends. Measured from the cysteine to the phenylalanine, the CDR3 is 15 residues long. Of all the DNA, just the CDR3 is kept, 45 bases in frame from base 1. Via the germline V gene, CDR1 is LGHNA and CDR2 YSLEER. Collaborating institutions collected whole blood in K2EDTA tubes following their own protocols. For TCRbeta analysis, collaborator samples were shipped as frozen whole blood, as isolated PBMCs, or as DNA extracted from either sample type. The V gene is TRBV4-3 and the J gene is TRBJ2-7; 6 matching bases give a weak D call of TRBD2. The clonotype originates from a human donor with active COVID-19. The donor label of this sample is uncertain. The sample was peripheral blood. The CDR3 corresponds to CASSQDGGRSYEQYF. The nucleotide sequence reads as follows: TGCGCCAGCAGCCAAGATGGGGGGAGAAGCTACGAGCAGTACTTC.